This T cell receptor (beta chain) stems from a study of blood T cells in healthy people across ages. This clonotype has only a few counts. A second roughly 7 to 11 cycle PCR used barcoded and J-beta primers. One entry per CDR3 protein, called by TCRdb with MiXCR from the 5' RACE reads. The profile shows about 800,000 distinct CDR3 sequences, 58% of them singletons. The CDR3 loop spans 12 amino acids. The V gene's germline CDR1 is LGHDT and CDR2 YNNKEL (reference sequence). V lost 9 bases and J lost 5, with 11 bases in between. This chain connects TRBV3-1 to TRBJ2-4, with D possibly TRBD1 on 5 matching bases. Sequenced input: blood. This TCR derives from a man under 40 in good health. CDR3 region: CASRGTENIQYF. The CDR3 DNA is TGTGCCAGTAGGGGTACGGAAAACATTCAGTACTTC.